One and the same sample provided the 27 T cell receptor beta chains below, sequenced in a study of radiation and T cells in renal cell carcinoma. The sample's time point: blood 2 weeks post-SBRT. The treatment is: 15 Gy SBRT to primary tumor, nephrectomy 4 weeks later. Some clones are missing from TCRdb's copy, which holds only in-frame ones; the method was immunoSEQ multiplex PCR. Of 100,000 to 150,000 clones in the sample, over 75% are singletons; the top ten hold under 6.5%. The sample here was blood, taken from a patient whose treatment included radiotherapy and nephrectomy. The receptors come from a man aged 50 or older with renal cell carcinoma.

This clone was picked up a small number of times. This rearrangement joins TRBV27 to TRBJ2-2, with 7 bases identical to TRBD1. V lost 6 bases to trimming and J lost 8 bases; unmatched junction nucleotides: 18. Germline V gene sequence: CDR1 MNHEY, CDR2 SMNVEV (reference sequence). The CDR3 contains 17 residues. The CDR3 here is CASRRPTGTAKLGELFF. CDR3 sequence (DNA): TGTGCCAGCAGGAGACCTACCGGGACAGCAAAATTGGGGGAGCTGTTTTTT.

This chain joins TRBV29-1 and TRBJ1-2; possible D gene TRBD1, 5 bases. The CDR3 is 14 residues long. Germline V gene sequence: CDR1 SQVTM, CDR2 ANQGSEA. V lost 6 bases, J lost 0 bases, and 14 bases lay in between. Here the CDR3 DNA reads TGCAGCGTCGAAACAGACAGCTCTAACTATGGCTACACCTTC. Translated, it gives CSVETDSSNYGYTF. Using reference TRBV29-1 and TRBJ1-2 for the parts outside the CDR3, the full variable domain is SAVISQKPSRDICQRGTSLTIQCQVDSQVTMMFWYRQQPGQSLTLIATANQGSEATYESGFVIDKFPISRPNLTFSTLTVSNMSPEDSSIYLCSVETDSSNYGYTFGSGTRLTVV.

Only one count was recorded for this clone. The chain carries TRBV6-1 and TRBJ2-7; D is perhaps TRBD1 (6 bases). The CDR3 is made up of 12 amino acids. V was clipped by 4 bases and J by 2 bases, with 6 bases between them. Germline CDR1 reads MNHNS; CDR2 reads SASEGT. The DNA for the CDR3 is TGTGCCAGCAGTGGGACAGCCTACGAGCAGTACTTC. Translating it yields CASSGTAYEQYF.

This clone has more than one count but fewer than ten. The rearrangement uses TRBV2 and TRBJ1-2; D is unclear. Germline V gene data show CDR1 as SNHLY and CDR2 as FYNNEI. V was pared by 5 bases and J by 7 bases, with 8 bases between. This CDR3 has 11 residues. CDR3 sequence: CASSYHGGYTF. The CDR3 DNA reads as TGTGCCAGCAGTTATCACGGTGGCTACACCTTC.

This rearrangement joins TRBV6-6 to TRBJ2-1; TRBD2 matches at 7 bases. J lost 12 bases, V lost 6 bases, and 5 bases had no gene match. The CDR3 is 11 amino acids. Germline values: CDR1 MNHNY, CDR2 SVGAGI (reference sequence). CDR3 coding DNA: TGTGCCAGCAGCAATACGGGAGGGCAGTTCTTC. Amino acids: CASSNTGGQFF.

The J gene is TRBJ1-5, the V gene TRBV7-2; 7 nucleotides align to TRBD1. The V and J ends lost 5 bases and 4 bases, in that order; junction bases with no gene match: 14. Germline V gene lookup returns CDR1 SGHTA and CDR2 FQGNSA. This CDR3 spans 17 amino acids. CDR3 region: CASSPTKDRETNQPQHF. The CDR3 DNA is TGTGCCAGCAGCCCAACCAAAGACAGGGAAACTAATCAGCCCCAGCATTTT.

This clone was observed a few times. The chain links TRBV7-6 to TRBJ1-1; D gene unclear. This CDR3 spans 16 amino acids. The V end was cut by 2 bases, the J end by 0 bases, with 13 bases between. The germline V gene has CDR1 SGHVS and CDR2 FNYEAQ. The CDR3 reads CASSLKGGSMNTEAFF. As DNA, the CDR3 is TGTGCCAGCAGCTTAAAGGGTGGGTCCATGAACACTGAAGCTTTCTTT.

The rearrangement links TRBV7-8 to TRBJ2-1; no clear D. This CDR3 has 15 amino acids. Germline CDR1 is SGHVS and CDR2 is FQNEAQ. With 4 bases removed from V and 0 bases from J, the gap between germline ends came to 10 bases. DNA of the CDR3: TGTGCCAGCAGCTCCCACAACCCCTCCTACAATGAGCAGTTCTTC. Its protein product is CASSSHNPSYNEQFF.

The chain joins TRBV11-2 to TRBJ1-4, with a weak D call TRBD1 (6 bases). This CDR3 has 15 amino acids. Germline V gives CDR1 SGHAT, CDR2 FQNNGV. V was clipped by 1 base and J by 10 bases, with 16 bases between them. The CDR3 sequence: CASSLGGGMKGKLFF. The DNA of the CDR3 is TGTGCCAGCAGCTTAGGTGGGGGCATGAAGGGAAAACTGTTTTTT.

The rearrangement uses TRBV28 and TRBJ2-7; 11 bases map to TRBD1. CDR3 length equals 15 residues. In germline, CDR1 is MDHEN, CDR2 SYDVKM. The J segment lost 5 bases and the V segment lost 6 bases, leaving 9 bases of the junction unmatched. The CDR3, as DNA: TGTGCCAGCAGCATACCTGGGACAGGGGGTCACGAGCAGTACTTC. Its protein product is CASSIPGTGGHEQYF. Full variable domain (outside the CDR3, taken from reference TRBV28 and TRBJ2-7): DVKVTQSSRYLVKRTGEKVFLECVQDMDHENMFWYRQDPGLGLRLIYFSYDVKMKEKGDIPEGYSVSREKKERFSLILESASTNQTSMYLCASSIPGTGGHEQYFGPGTRLTVT.

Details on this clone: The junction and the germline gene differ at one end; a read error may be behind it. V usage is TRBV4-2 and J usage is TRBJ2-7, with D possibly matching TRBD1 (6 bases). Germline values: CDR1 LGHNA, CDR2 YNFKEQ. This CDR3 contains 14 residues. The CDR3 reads CASSQWGEWDTLNF. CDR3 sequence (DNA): TGTGCCAGCAGCCAATGGGGCGAATGGGACACCCTGAACTTC.

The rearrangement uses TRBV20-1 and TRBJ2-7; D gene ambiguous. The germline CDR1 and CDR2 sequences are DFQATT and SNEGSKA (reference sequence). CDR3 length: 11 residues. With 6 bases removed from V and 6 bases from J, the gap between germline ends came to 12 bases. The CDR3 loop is CSAPLQTEQYF. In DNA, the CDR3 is TGCAGTGCGCCCCTCCAAACCGAGCAGTACTTC.

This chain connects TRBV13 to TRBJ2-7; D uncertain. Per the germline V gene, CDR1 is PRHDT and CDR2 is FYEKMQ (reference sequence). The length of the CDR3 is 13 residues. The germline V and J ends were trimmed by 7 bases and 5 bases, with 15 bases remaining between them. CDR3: CASTHLAGHEQYF. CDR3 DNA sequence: TGTGCCAGCACCCATTTAGCAGGCCACGAGCAGTACTTC.

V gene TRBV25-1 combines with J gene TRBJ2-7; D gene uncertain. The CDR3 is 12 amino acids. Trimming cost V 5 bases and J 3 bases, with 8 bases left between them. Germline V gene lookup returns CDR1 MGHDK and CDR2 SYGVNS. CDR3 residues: CASSSYHYEQYF. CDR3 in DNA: TGTGCCAGCAGTTCCTACCACTACGAGCAGTACTTC.

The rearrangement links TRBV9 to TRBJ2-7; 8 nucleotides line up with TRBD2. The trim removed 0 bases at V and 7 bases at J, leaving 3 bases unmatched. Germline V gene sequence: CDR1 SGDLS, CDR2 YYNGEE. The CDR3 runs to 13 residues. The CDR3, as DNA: TGTGCCAGCAGCGTAGGGGCGGGGGGTGAGCAGTACTTC. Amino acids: CASSVGAGGEQYF.

CDR3 protein: CASSEARGRVTEAFF. The CDR3 nucleotides are TGTGCCAGCAGTGAGGCACGGGGGCGGGTCACTGAAGCTTTCTTT. This sequence joins TRBV2 and TRBJ1-1, with a weak D call TRBD1 (6 bases). The CDR3 is 15 amino acids. Germline CDR1 is SNHLY and CDR2 is FYNNEI. With 3 bases removed from V and 4 bases from J, the gap between germline ends came to 15 bases.

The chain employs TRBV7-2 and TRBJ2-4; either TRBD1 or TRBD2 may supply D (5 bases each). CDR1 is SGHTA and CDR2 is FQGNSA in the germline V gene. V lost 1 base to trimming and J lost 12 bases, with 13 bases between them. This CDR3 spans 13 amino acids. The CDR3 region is CASSLVGTADQYF. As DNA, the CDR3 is TGTGCCAGCAGCTTAGTTGGGACCGCGGATCAGTACTTC.

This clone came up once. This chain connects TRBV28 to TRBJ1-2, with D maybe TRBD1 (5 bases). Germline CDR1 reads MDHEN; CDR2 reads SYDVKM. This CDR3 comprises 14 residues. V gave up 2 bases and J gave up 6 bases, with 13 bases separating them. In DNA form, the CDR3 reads TGTGCCAGCAGTTTAATCGGCAGGGTACATGGCTACACCTTC. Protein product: CASSLIGRVHGYTF.

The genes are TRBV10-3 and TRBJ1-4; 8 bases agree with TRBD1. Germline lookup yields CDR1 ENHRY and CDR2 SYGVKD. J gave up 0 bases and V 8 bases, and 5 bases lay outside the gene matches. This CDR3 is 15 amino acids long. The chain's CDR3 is CAIAQGASTNEKLFF. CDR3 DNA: TGTGCCATCGCTCAGGGGGCCTCAACTAATGAAAAACTGTTTTTT.

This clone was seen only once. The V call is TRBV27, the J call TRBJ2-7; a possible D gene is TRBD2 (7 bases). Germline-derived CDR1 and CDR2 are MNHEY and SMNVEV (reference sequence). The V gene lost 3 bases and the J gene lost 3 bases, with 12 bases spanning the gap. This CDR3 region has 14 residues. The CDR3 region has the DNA TGTGCCAGCAGTTTGAGGGGGGGGCTCTACGAGCAGTACTTC. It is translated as CASSLRGGLYEQYF.

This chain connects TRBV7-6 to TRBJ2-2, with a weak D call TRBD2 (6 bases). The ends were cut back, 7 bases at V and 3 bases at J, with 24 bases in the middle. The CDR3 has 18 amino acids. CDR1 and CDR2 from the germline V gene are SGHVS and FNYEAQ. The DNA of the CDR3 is TGTGCCAGCACCAGATACCGTCCGGTACTAGCAGACACCGGGGAGCTGTTTTTT. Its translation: CASTRYRPVLADTGELFF.

The CDR3 nucleotides read TGTGCCAGCAGCCCGGGGACAGGGGTGCATGGCTACACCTTC. Protein: CASSPGTGVHGYTF. The chain joins TRBV28 to TRBJ1-2; 10 bases agree with TRBD1. The germline V gene encodes CDR1 MDHEN and CDR2 SYDVKM. Germline trimming cut 6 bases from V and 6 bases from J; bases unmatched to any gene: 7. CDR3 length: 14 amino acids.

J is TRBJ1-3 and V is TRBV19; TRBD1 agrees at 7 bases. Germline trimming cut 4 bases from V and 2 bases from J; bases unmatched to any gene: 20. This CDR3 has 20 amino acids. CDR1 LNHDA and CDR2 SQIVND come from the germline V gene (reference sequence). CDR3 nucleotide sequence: TGTGCCAGTAGTACCAATATTCCGGGACAGACGAATCACCCTGGAAACACCATATATTTT. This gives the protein CASSTNIPGQTNHPGNTIYF.

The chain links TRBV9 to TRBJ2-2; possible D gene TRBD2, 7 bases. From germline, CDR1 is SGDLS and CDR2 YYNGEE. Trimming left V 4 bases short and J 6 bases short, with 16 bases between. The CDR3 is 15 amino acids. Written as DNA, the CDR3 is TGTGCCAGCAGCCCCAGGGGAGGGCCGGCCGGGGAGCTGTTTTTT. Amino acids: CASSPRGGPAGELFF.

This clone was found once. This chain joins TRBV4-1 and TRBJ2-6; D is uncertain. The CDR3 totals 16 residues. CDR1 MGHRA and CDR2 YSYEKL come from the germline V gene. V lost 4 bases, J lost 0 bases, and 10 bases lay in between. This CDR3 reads CASSPPGVSGANVLTF. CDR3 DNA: TGCGCCAGCAGCCCCCCTGGTGTCTCTGGGGCCAACGTCCTGACTTTC.

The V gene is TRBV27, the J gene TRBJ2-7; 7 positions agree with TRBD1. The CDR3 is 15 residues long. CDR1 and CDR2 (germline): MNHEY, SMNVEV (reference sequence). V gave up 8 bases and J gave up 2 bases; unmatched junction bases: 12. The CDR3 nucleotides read TGTGCCAGCTTCGGCAGACAGGGCCCACCCTACGAGCAGTACTTC. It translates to CASFGRQGPPYEQYF.

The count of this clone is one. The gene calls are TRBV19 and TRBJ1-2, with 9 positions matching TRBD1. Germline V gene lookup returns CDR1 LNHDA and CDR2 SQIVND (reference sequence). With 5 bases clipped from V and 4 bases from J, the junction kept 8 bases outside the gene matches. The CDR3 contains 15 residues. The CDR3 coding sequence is TGTGCCAGTAGTGCTCCGGGACAGGGTGCCTATGGCTACACCTTC. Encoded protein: CASSAPGQGAYGYTF.